This T cell receptor (beta chain) was found in a study of blood T cell repertoires in COVID-19. Overall study: Acute and convalescent COVID-19 samples came from the United States, Italy and Spain.

Deletions cut 0 bases from V and 4 bases from J, with 10 bases between. This CDR3 is 14 amino acids long. Germline assignment: CDR1 SGDLS and CDR2 YYNGEE. The count of this clone is one. Sequenced by immunoSEQ multiplex PCR; TCRdb stores in-frame clones only, minus some. The data show some 270,000 clones, 89% seen once. Cohort 3 recovered donors had two negative PCRs, clearance, or symptom resolution. The sequence was collected from a woman in her thirties or forties who had recovered from COVID-19. This chain connects TRBV9 to TRBJ1-1; a weak D match, TRBD1 (6 bases). The sample was PBMCs or T cells enriched from blood (not recorded which). This chain's CDR3 is CASSVVGASTEAFF. In nucleotides, the CDR3 is TGTGCCAGCAGCGTAGTGGGGGCGAGCACTGAAGCTTTCTTT.